This TCR beta chain was recorded in a study of OX40 agonist ivuxolimab in advanced cancers. General notes on the study: Ivuxolimab was an agonistic, fully human IgG2 monoclonal antibody directed against OX40 (CD134), a costimulatory receptor. Intravenous ivuxolimab was administered to patients every 2 weeks at six dose levels: 0.01, 0.1, 0.3, 1.5, 3 and 10 mg/kg. The paper covers the monotherapy dose-escalation part of the phase I ivuxolimab trial, which included N ≈ 50 patients. In the dose-escalation cohort, 75% to 85% of patients were male, and the mean age was roughly 56 years with a range of about 20 to 79. The point of sequencing TCRbeta in the periphery was to test whether ivuxolimab changed TCR sequence diversity and drove clonal T-cell expansion. Of the 50 to 55 dose-escalation patients, hepatocellular carcinoma was present in approximately 20, melanoma in around 15, renal cell carcinoma in 9 and head and neck cancer in 9. Prior anti-PD-1, anti-PD-L1 or anti-CTLA-4 therapy was permitted, and approximately 42% of dose-escalation patients had received checkpoint inhibitors. Partial responses occurred in three dose-escalation patients: two with cutaneous melanoma and one with hepatocellular carcinoma. The paper as a whole reports these results and caveats: After ivuxolimab, CD8+ T cells had more expanded clones than CD4+ T cells on average. Clonal expansion of both CD4+ and CD8+ blood T cells was observed from baseline to week 6 at doses 0.1 to 3.0 mg/kg. In the 0.1-3.0 mg/kg groups, partial responders had among the lowest normalized peripheral clonal expansion, particularly in CD8+ T cells. The antigen specificity of the peripheral T cells that underwent clonal expansion was not determined. Low levels of normalized T-cell clonal expansion were also shown by some nonresponding patients.

Patients with a history of autoimmune disease or receiving systemic immunosuppression were excluded from the trial. Peripheral blood for TCR sequencing was collected from all dose cohorts at baseline, on cycle 4 day 1, and on cycle 7 day 1. Samples came from an open-label, multicenter, first-in-human phase I dose-escalation trial of ivuxolimab. Adults with locally advanced or metastatic melanoma, renal cell, hepatocellular, or head and neck squamous cell carcinoma were enrolled in the trial. Before TCR sequencing, CD4+ T cells and CD8+ T cells were sorted from peripheral blood as separate populations. About this clone: Its antigen is unknown. No clone much larger than this one lies a single base away; base qualities are absent.

Genomic DNA was extracted from sorted cells for sequencing of the TCRbeta CDR3 region. TCRbeta CDR3 regions were sequenced using the immunoSEQ Assay. TCRdb limited this immuneACCESS table to in-frame rearrangements with V and J called. A share of clones is missing; checked studies link under half to unresolved V genes, and the rest is unexplained. This sample gives about 58,000 clones in total; 83% of them show up just once. Around 3.2% of the sample rests with the top ten. Looking up the germline V gene yields CDR1 MNHNS and CDR2 SASEGT. From the cysteine up to the phenylalanine, the CDR3 has a length of 15 residues. Left in the record is the CDR3 DNA by itself, 45 bases read in frame from the first base. V trim: 3 bases; J trim: 5 bases; unmatched bases: 0.

The source was CD4+ or CD8+ T cells sorted from blood, collected in a trial of the OX40 agonist ivuxolimab. The TCR originated in an adult with an advanced solid tumor such as melanoma, head and neck, liver or kidney cancer. The V and J segments used are TRBV6-1 and TRBJ2-3; the junction holds 15 bases that match TRBD2. The DNA sequence is as follows: TGTGCCAGCAGTGAGGGACTAGCGGGGGGAGATACGCAGTATTTT. Its coded protein is CASSEGLAGGDTQYF.